This T cell receptor beta chain was found in a study of OX40 agonist ivuxolimab in advanced cancers. About the study: Ivuxolimab, which patients received intravenously every 2 weeks, was dosed at 0.01 to 10 mg/kg. Among those treated, three patients had partial responses, one with hepatocellular carcinoma and two with cutaneous melanoma. Study outcomes and limitations: Among T cells, CD8+ cells averaged more expanded clones than CD4+ cells.

About this clone: What it binds is unknown.

Germline V gives CDR1 MDHEN, CDR2 SYDVKM. The CDR3 consists of 15 residues. V lost 7 bases and J 1 base, leaving 15 bases between the germline ends. Clones were sequenced by immunoSEQ multiplex PCR, and TCRdb holds only the in-frame ones, with some missing. The sample carries about 30,000 clones, over 75% recorded once. The source is an adult with an advanced solid tumor such as melanoma, head and neck, liver or kidney cancer. The chain uses TRBV28 and TRBJ2-3; D is unclear. The specimen was CD4+ or CD8+ T cells sorted from blood, collected in a trial of the OX40 agonist ivuxolimab. The CDR3 is CASTPDDRRTDTQYF. In DNA, the CDR3 is TGTGCCAGCACCCCAGACGATCGTCGCACAGATACGCAGTATTTT. The full variable domain, its missing parts supplied by reference TRBV28 and TRBJ2-3, is DVKVTQSSRYLVKRTGEKVFLECVQDMDHENMFWYRQDPGLGLRLIYFSYDVKMKEKGDIPEGYSVSREKKERFSLILESASTNQTSMYLCASTPDDRRTDTQYFGPGTRLTVL.